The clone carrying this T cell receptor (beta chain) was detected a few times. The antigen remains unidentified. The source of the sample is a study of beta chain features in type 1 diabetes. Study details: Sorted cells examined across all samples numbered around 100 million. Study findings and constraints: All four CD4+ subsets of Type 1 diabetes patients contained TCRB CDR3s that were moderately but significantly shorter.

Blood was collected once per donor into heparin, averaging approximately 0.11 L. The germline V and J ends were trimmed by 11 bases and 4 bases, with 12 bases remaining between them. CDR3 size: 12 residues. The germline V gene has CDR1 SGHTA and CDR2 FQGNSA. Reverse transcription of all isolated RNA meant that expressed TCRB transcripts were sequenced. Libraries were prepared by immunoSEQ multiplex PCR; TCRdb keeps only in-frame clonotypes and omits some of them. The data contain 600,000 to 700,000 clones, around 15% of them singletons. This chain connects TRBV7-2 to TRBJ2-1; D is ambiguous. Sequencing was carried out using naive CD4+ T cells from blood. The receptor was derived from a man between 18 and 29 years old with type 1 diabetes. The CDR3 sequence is CAQTPLYNEQFF. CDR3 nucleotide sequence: TGTGCCCAAACACCCCTTTACAATGAGCAGTTCTTC.